The 17 T cell receptor beta chains reported below all come from one sample, sequenced in a study of blood T cell repertoires in COVID-19. Sequenced by immunoSEQ multiplex PCR; TCRdb stores in-frame clones only, minus some. The sample holds 250,000 or so clones, approximately 90% seen once. The sample taken for sequencing was PBMCs or T cells enriched from blood (not recorded which). The receptors derive from a man aged 40-49 years who had been exposed to COVID-19.

The rearrangement joins TRBV30 to TRBJ2-7; 8 bases align to TRBD2. The CDR3 is made up of 13 amino acids. Trimming at V came to 1 base and at J to 5 bases, leaving 4 bases not matched to a gene. CDR1 is GTSNPN and CDR2 is SVGIG in the germline V gene (reference sequence). The CDR3 region is CAWSDGLAHEQYF. CDR3 nucleotides: TGTGCCTGGAGTGACGGACTAGCCCACGAGCAGTACTTC. Full variable domain (outside the CDR3, taken from reference TRBV30 and TRBJ2-7): SQTIHQWPATLVQPVGSPLSLECTVEGTSNPNLYWYRQAAGRGLQLLFYSVGIGQISSEVPQNLSASRPQDRQFILSSKKLLLSDSGFYLCAWSDGLAHEQYFGPGTRLTVT.

The chain joins TRBV19 to TRBJ1-2, with 8 nucleotides matching TRBD1. Germline loops: CDR1 LNHDA, CDR2 SQIVND (reference sequence). The J segment lost 7 bases and the V segment lost 9 bases, leaving 7 bases of the junction unmatched. CDR3 length: 12 amino acids. The CDR3 DNA is TGTGCCAGCCAACCCGGGACAGGTGGCTACACCTTC. Translation gives CASQPGTGGYTF.

This clone was detected once. The rearrangement links TRBV19 to TRBJ2-7; 11 bases match TRBD2. Germline CDR1 is LNHDA and CDR2 is SQIVND (reference sequence). The CDR3 length is 14 residues. V trimming: 3 bases; J trimming: 5 bases; junction bases outside the gene matches: 3. This CDR3 is CASSITSGSHEQYF. The CDR3 nucleotides are TGTGCCAGTAGTATCACTAGCGGGAGCCACGAGCAGTACTTC.

The chain has TRBV4-1 and TRBJ2-5; 8 bases align to TRBD2. The CDR3 contains 14 residues. Germline assignment: CDR1 MGHRA and CDR2 YSYEKL. V trimming: 3 bases; J trimming: 5 bases; junction bases outside the gene matches: 5. The DNA of the CDR3 is TGCGCCAGCAGCCACGATAGCGGGATTGAGACCCAGTACTTC. Encoded protein: CASSHDSGIETQYF.

The V and J genes are TRBV7-2 and TRBJ2-3; TRBD2 matches 12 bases. With 2 bases clipped from V and 5 bases from J, the junction kept 8 bases outside the gene matches. The CDR3 is 17 residues long. CDR1 is SGHTA and CDR2 is FQGNSA in the germline V gene. The CDR3: CASSLTGLAGPGDTQYF. CDR3 in DNA: TGTGCCAGCAGCTTAACAGGACTAGCGGGGCCAGGAGATACGCAGTATTTT.

The chain links TRBV7-6 to TRBJ1-1, with TRBD1 identical over 8 bases. This CDR3 is built from 15 residues. The V gene end was trimmed by 4 bases and the J gene end by 0 bases; junction bases not matched to a gene: 4. From germline, CDR1 is SGHVS and CDR2 FNYEAQ. CDR3 nucleotide sequence: TGTGCCAGCAGCTCGTGGACAGGGATGAACACTGAAGCTTTCTTT. Encoded protein: CASSSWTGMNTEAFF. Based on the CDR3 plus reference TRBV7-6 and TRBJ1-1, the full variable domain is GAGVSQSPRYKVTKRGQDVALRCDPISGHVSLYWYRQALGQGPEFLTYFNYEAQQDKSGLPNDRFSAERPEGSISTLTIQRTEQRDSAMYRCASSSWTGMNTEAFFGQGTRLTVV.

The genes are TRBV19 and TRBJ1-1; 8 bases are a match to TRBD1. V trimming: 6 bases; J trimming: 2 bases; junction bases outside the gene matches: 5. Germline CDR1 and CDR2: LNHDA and SQIVND (reference sequence). The CDR3 has 14 amino acids. The chain's CDR3 is CASSIQGANTEAFF. DNA of the CDR3: TGTGCCAGTAGCATCCAGGGGGCAAACACTGAAGCTTTCTTT. Full variable domain (rest looked up from reference TRBV19 and TRBJ1-1): DGGITQSPKYLFRKEGQNVTLSCEQNLNHDAMYWYRQDPGQGLRLIYYSQIVNDFQKGDIAEGYSVSREKKESFPLTVTSAQKNPTAFYLCASSIQGANTEAFFGQGTRLTVV.

The chain recombines TRBV28 with TRBJ1-4; 8 bases line up with TRBD1. CDR1 and CDR2 (germline): MDHEN, SYDVKM. This CDR3 comprises 15 residues. Trimming took 8 bases from V and 5 from J; bases not matched to a gene: 10. CDR3 residues: CASFDPGQENEKLFF. The DNA for the CDR3 is TGTGCCAGCTTCGATCCGGGACAGGAAAATGAAAAACTGTTTTTT.

This clone was seen once. V gene TRBV28 combines with J gene TRBJ2-7; the D gene is possibly TRBD1 (5 bases). Germline V gene data show CDR1 as MDHEN and CDR2 as SYDVKM. There are 14 residues in the CDR3. V lost 3 bases, J lost 4 bases, and 13 bases lay in between. The chain's CDR3 is CASSFRQGPYEQYF. The CDR3 nucleotides read TGTGCCAGCAGTTTTAGGCAGGGCCCATACGAGCAGTACTTC.

This rearrangement joins TRBV28 to TRBJ1-2; the D gene is possibly TRBD1 (5 bases). V was clipped by 6 bases and J by 0 bases, with 14 bases between them. The CDR3 extends over 15 amino acids. The germline V gene encodes CDR1 MDHEN and CDR2 SYDVKM. The CDR3 DNA follows: TGTGCCAGCAGCCTGGCGGGACTTACTAACTATGGCTACACCTTC. Its protein product is CASSLAGLTNYGYTF.

The sample holds one count of this clone. The chain employs TRBV5-8 and TRBJ1-5; D may be TRBD1 (5 bases). The germline V and J ends were trimmed by 4 bases and 7 bases, with 21 bases remaining between them. Germline loops: CDR1 SGHTS, CDR2 YDEGEE. The CDR3 length is 16 residues. The CDR3: CASSARGQGGWQPQHF. The CDR3 DNA reads as TGTGCCAGCAGCGCCCGAGGGCAGGGAGGATGGCAGCCCCAGCATTTT. The full variable domain, rest sourced from reference TRBV5-8 and TRBJ1-5, is EAGVTQSPTHLIKTRGQQATLRCSPISGHTSVYWYQQALGLGLQFLLWYDEGEERNRGNFPPRFSGRQFPNYSSELNVNALELEDSALYLCASSARGQGGWQPQHFGDGTRLSIL.

The chain couples TRBV30 to TRBJ2-2, with TRBD2 matching 12 bases. The CDR3 runs to 21 residues. V gave up 0 bases and J gave up 5 bases; unmatched junction bases: 19. In germline, CDR1 is GTSNPN, CDR2 SVGIG (reference sequence). CDR3 region: CAWSVTGGSSGRAGRTGELFF. The CDR3 bases are TGTGCCTGGAGTGTGACAGGGGGCTCTAGCGGGAGGGCCGGGAGGACCGGGGAGCTGTTTTTT.

The chain uses TRBV19 and TRBJ2-1, with no clear D. Germline V gene sequence: CDR1 LNHDA, CDR2 SQIVND (reference sequence). Trimming left V 4 bases short and J 7 bases short, with 11 bases between. This CDR3 is 13 amino acids long. The CDR3 nucleotides are TGTGCCAGTAGTAAGGTCCCAGGTAATGAGCAGTTCTTC. Amino acid sequence: CASSKVPGNEQFF.

J is TRBJ1-1 and V is TRBV10-3; 11 positions agree with TRBD1. The trim removed 7 bases at V and 4 bases at J, leaving 20 bases unmatched. The CDR3 is made up of 19 amino acids. The germline CDR1 and CDR2 sequences are ENHRY and SYGVKD. CDR3 in DNA: TGTGCCATCACCGGGACAGGGGGGTTTGGGGCGGCGATAGGCACTGAAGCTTTCTTT. Protein sequence: CAITGTGGFGAAIGTEAFF.

Worth noting for this clone: The junction departs from the called germline gene at one end, perhaps through a read error. V gene TRBV7-2 combines with J gene TRBJ2-7, with 8 bases aligning to TRBD2. Germline V gene data show CDR1 as SGHTA and CDR2 as FQGNSA. This CDR3 spans 14 amino acids. CDR3 coding DNA: TGTGCCAGCAGCTTAAAAGGTCTAGCGGGCCCCGGGGACTTC. This codes for CASSLKGLAGPGDF.

This clone was counted a single time. The chain links TRBV7-2 to TRBJ2-7; 10 nucleotides match TRBD1. Germline-derived CDR1 and CDR2 are SGHTA and FQGNSA. With 1 base clipped from V and 6 bases from J, the junction kept 3 bases outside the gene matches. CDR3 length: 14 residues. CDR3 amino acids: CASSLGQGAPEQYF. Here the CDR3 DNA reads TGTGCCAGCAGCTTAGGACAGGGGGCGCCCGAGCAGTACTTC.

The chain employs TRBV28 and TRBJ1-4, with 8 nucleotides matching TRBD1. The V gene end was trimmed by 5 bases and the J gene end by 6 bases; junction bases not matched to a gene: 11. CDR1 and CDR2 (germline): MDHEN, SYDVKM. The CDR3 runs to 16 residues. As DNA, the CDR3 is TGTGCCAGCAGTAGGACAGGGAGACGACGTCATGAAAAACTGTTTTTT. This encodes CASSRTGRRRHEKLFF.